The rows below give T cell receptor beta chains drawn from one sample of a study of CD8 T cells in ankylosing spondylitis. TCRdb used MiXCR to reprocess the 5' RACE reads, holding one entry per CDR3 protein. The sample has about 130,000 distinct CDR3 sequences, about 7% seen once. The sample comprised blood, either unsorted or a sorted T cell fraction (not recorded which). These receptors were taken from a female donor with ankylosing spondylitis or in good health (not recorded which). Both conserved end residues are part of each CDR3. A D gene is named only where the DNA matches it firmly. Clone size is not always given. Where it is, it says once, few, many or a class for expanded clones.

many	TRBV20-1	TRBJ2-5	-	CSASRTWRETQYF	TGCAGTGCTAGCAGGACTTGGCGAGAGACCCAGTACTTC
many	TRBV20-1	TRBJ1-6	-	CSVRGTDSPLHF	TGCAGCGTTAGGGGGACGGATTCACCCCTCCACTTT
many	TRBV12-3/TRBV12-4	TRBJ2-1	-	CASSPRGRGYGYNEQFF	TGTGCCAGCAGCCCTAGGGGGAGAGGGTACGGATACAATGAGCAGTTCTTC
many	TRBV5-1	TRBJ1-6	-	CASSLLARENSPLHF	TGCGCCAGCAGCTTATTGGCAAGGGAAAATTCACCCCTCCACTTT
-	TRBV19	TRBJ2-2	-	CASSRRQAGELFF	TGTGCCAGTAGTAGACGCCAGGCCGGGGAGCTGTTTTTT
many	TRBV9	TRBJ2-7	-	CASSAMIGSPYEQYF	TGTGCCAGCAGCGCTATGATAGGCAGCCCCTACGAGCAGTACTTC
many	TRBV12-3/TRBV12-4	TRBJ1-3	-	CASSLPGSGNTIYF	TGTGCCAGCAGTTTGCCAGGCTCTGGAAACACCATATATTTT
-	TRBV7-3	TRBJ1-1	TRBD1	CASSKGQQNTEAFF	TGTGCCAGCAGCAAGGGACAGCAGAACACTGAAGCTTTCTTT
few	TRBV18	TRBJ1-5	-	CASSPDLNQPQHF	TGTGCCAGCTCACCAGACTTAAATCAGCCCCAGCATTTT
-	TRBV7-9	TRBJ2-7	-	CASSLVTGILEQYF	TGTGCCAGCAGCTTAGTGACAGGTATACTCGAGCAGTACTTC
many	TRBV12-3/TRBV12-4	TRBJ1-5	TRBD1	CASSMGQINQPQHF	TGTGCCAGCAGTATGGGACAGATCAATCAGCCCCAGCATTTT
many	TRBV7-2	TRBJ2-2	TRBD2	CASSFPSGEYTGELFF	TGTGCCAGCAGCTTTCCTAGCGGGGAATATACCGGGGAGCTGTTTTTT
many	TRBV5-1	TRBJ2-1	-	CASSPRTDQGNEQFF	TGCGCCAGCAGCCCGCGGACTGATCAGGGCAATGAGCAGTTCTTC
many	TRBV10-3	TRBJ1-2	TRBD1	CAIGTGGAYGYTF	TGTGCCATCGGAACAGGGGGCGCGTATGGCTACACCTTC
many	TRBV6-1	TRBJ1-5	-	CASSRTLGNQPQHF	TGTGCCAGCAGTAGAACGCTAGGCAATCAGCCCCAGCATTTT
many	TRBV4-3	TRBJ2-3	-	CASSQDTNTQYF	TGCGCCAGCAGCCAAGATACTAATACGCAGTATTTT
many	TRBV24-1	TRBJ2-1	TRBD1	CATSDPGQGINEQFF	TGTGCCACCAGTGACCCGGGACAGGGAATCAATGAGCAGTTCTTC
many	TRBV27	TRBJ2-1	-	CASSFVPSSYNEQFF	TGTGCCAGCAGTTTTGTCCCGAGCTCCTACAATGAGCAGTTCTTC
few	TRBV7-2	TRBJ2-7	TRBD1	CASSIDRVKEQYF	TGTGCCAGCAGCATAGACAGGGTTAAAGAGCAGTACTTC
many	TRBV3-1	TRBJ1-1	-	CASSRTDEAFF	TGTGCCAGCAGCCGGACCGACGAAGCTTTCTTT
-	TRBV14	TRBJ2-1	TRBD1	CASSLPGTGSNEQFF	TGTGCCAGCAGCCTGCCCGGGACAGGGTCCAATGAGCAGTTCTTC
few	TRBV28	TRBJ1-5	TRBD1	CASRGRTGVGQPQHF	TGTGCCAGCAGGGGAAGGACAGGGGTGGGTCAGCCCCAGCATTTT